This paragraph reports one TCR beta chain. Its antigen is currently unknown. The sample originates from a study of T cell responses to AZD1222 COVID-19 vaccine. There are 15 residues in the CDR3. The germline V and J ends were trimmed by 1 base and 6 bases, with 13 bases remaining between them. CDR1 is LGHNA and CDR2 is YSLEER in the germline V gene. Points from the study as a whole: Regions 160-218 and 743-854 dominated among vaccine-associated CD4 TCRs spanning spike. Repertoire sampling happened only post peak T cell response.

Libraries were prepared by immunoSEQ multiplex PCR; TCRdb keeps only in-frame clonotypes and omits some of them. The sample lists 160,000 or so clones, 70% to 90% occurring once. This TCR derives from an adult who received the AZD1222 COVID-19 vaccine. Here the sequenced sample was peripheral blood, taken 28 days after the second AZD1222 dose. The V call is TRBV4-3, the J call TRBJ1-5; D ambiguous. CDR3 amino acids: CASSQGEGWGQPQHF. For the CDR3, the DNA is TGCGCCAGCAGCCAAGGGGAAGGGTGGGGTCAGCCCCAGCATTTT.